These 32 T cell receptor beta chains share one sample of origin, sequenced in a study of early T cells in non-severe SARS-CoV-2 infection. TCRdb re-derived calls from the 5' RACE reads in MiXCR, one entry per CDR3 protein. The data hold about 71,000 distinct CDR3 sequences, with 12% to 15% observed a single time. The sequencing input was whole blood. Source of these receptors: an adult who was a healthcare worker with PCR-confirmed SARS-CoV-2 infection or an uninfected control (not recorded which).

This clonotype has at least ten counts. The J gene is TRBJ1-5, the V gene TRBV5-5; 9 bases are a match to TRBD1. The ends lost 5 bases at V and 5 bases at J; junction bases unmatched: 5. Germline V gene sequence: CDR1 SGHKS, CDR2 YYEKEE (reference sequence). The CDR3 has 14 amino acids. Here the CDR3 DNA reads TGTGCCAGCAGGGGACAGGGTTACGATCAGCCCCAGCATTTT. Translating gives CASRGQGYDQPQHF.

This clonotype appeared a few times. CDR3 sequence: CASSGKSGNTIYF. The CDR3 DNA follows: TGCGCCAGCAGCGGTAAATCTGGAAACACCATATATTTT. This chain uses TRBV5-1 with TRBJ1-3; D is undetermined. The CDR3 runs 13 residues. Germline lookup yields CDR1 SGHRS and CDR2 YFSETQ. V lost 4 bases and J 1 base, leaving 6 bases between the germline ends.

This clonotype was seen at least ten times. The chain employs TRBV29-1 and TRBJ1-1; D ambiguous. The ends were cut back, 7 bases at V and 3 bases at J, with 3 bases in the middle. Germline CDR1 and CDR2: SQVTM and ANQGSEA. The length of the CDR3 is 9 residues. This chain's CDR3 is CSADTEAFF. The CDR3 nucleotides read TGCAGCGCCGACACTGAAGCTTTCTTT. The full variable domain, with the rest looked up from reference TRBV29-1 and TRBJ1-1, is SAVISQKPSRDICQRGTSLTIQCQVDSQVTMMFWYRQQPGQSLTLIATANQGSEATYESGFVIDKFPISRPNLTFSTLTVSNMSPEDSSIYLCSADTEAFFGQGTRLTVV.

This clonotype appeared a few times. This sequence joins TRBV19 and TRBJ2-7; TRBD2 might be the D (5 bases). Germline assignment: CDR1 LNHDA and CDR2 SQIVND (reference sequence). The V end lost 5 bases, the J end lost 3 bases, and 14 bases lay between the germline ends. This CDR3 is 14 amino acids long. The CDR3 is CASSLGWRSYEQYF. In nucleotides, the CDR3 is TGTGCCAGTAGTCTCGGATGGAGGAGCTACGAGCAGTACTTC. Full variable domain (remainder filled in from reference TRBV19 and TRBJ2-7): DGGITQSPKYLFRKEGQNVTLSCEQNLNHDAMYWYRQDPGQGLRLIYYSQIVNDFQKGDIAEGYSVSREKKESFPLTVTSAQKNPTAFYLCASSLGWRSYEQYFGPGTRLTVT.

This clonotype appeared a single time. The chain links TRBV7-2 to TRBJ2-1; TRBD2 is a possible D gene (6 bases). Looked up from germline, CDR1 is SGHTA and CDR2 is FQGNSA. The V end lost 4 bases, the J end lost 9 bases, and 34 bases lay between the germline ends. The length of the CDR3 is 20 residues. The CDR3 sequence is CASSSLGHTSRSSGVAEQFF. In DNA, the CDR3 is TGTGCCAGCAGCTCACTGGGGCATACGAGTCGAAGTAGCGGAGTGGCTGAGCAGTTCTTC.

The chain has TRBV6-5 and TRBJ2-2; TRBD2 might be the D (5 bases). This CDR3 contains 14 residues. Germline CDR1 is MNHEY and CDR2 is SVGAGI. V was shortened by 7 bases and J by 1 base, with 10 bases between the two germline ends. The CDR3 loop is CASTEAGNTGELFF. DNA of the CDR3: TGTGCCAGCACGGAGGCAGGGAACACCGGGGAGCTGTTTTTT.

This clonotype showed up just a few times. V gene TRBV12-5 combines with J gene TRBJ2-3, with D uncertain. Trimming took off 6 bases at V and 6 bases at J, with 10 bases between the two ends. The CDR3 totals 12 residues. Per germline, CDR1 LGHNT and CDR2 FRNRAP. DNA for the CDR3: TGTGCTAGTGGCCTCCGTGTCGATACGCAGTATTTT. Encoded protein: CASGLRVDTQYF.

The rearrangement uses TRBV6-5 and TRBJ1-2, with D perhaps matching TRBD1 (5 bases). CDR1 is MNHEY, CDR2 SVGAGI, per germline. Trimming stripped 7 bases from V and 8 bases from J, with 17 bases between. The CDR3 extends over 13 amino acids. The CDR3 sequence is CASTGRDGEGYTF. For the CDR3, the DNA is TGTGCCAGCACGGGCAGGGATGGAGAGGGCTACACCTTC.

The chain uses TRBV5-1 and TRBJ1-6, with D maybe TRBD1 (6 bases). The V and J ends lost 4 bases and 7 bases respectively, with 18 bases between them. Germline CDR1 SGHRS, CDR2 YFSETQ. The length of the CDR3 is 16 residues. The CDR3 protein is CASSHSARGANSPLHF. DNA of the CDR3: TGCGCCAGCAGCCATTCGGCACGGGGGGCGAATTCACCCCTCCACTTT. The entire variable domain, with the rest obtained from reference TRBV5-1 and TRBJ1-6, is as follows: KAGVTQTPRYLIKTRGQQVTLSCSPISGHRSVSWYQQTPGQGLQFLFEYFSETQRNKGNFPGRFSGRQFSNSRSEMNVSTLELGDSALYLCASSHSARGANSPLHFGNGTRLTVT.

The chain uses TRBV27 and TRBJ2-7, with a weak D call TRBD1 (5 bases). There are 13 residues in the CDR3. Deletions cut 6 bases from V and 0 bases from J, with 9 bases between. Germline loops: CDR1 MNHEY, CDR2 SMNVEV (reference sequence). CDR3 DNA: TGTGCCAGCAGGCAGGGTAGCTCCTACGAGCAGTACTTC. As protein: CASRQGSSYEQYF.

The J gene is TRBJ2-2, the V gene TRBV20-1; 8 nucleotides agree with TRBD1. Germline V CDR1 and CDR2: DFQATT, SNEGSKA (reference sequence). The trim removed 6 bases at V and 5 bases at J, leaving 11 bases unmatched. The CDR3 extends over 15 amino acids. CDR3 region: CSAKSPGQETGELFF. For the CDR3, the DNA is TGCAGTGCGAAATCGCCGGGACAGGAAACCGGGGAGCTGTTTTTT.

The chain recombines TRBV5-1 with TRBJ2-1, with no clear D. The CDR3 has 14 residues. Germline V gene data show CDR1 as SGHRS and CDR2 as YFSETQ. Trimming shortened V by 5 bases and J by 3 bases, and 12 bases separated the two germline ends. The CDR3 coding sequence is TGCGCCAGCAGGGACCAGAGTCTCTACAATGAGCAGTTCTTC. Protein sequence: CASRDQSLYNEQFF.

This clonotype was seen a few times. The chain employs TRBV7-9 and TRBJ2-3; D unresolved. Trimming cost V 5 bases and J 2 bases, with 5 bases left between them. The CDR3 loop spans 12 amino acids. CDR1 SEHNR and CDR2 FQNEAQ come from the germline V gene (reference sequence). DNA for the CDR3: TGTGCCAGCAGCGTGGACACAGATACGCAGTATTTT. This encodes CASSVDTDTQYF.

The J gene is TRBJ1-2, the V gene TRBV10-3; D call uncertain. The length of the CDR3 is 14 residues. The V gene's germline CDR1 is ENHRY and CDR2 SYGVKD. Trimming stripped 4 bases from V and 1 base from J, with 10 bases between. CDR3 residues: CAISGSGVNYGYTF. The CDR3, as DNA: TGTGCCATCAGTGGGTCAGGAGTTAACTATGGCTACACCTTC.

This clonotype has only a few counts. This chain joins TRBV29-1 and TRBJ1-2, with D unresolved. Germline V CDR1 and CDR2: SQVTM, ANQGSEA. Between the trimmed V and J ends, which lost 5 bases and 7 bases, there was a span of 20 bases. The CDR3 covers 14 residues. The CDR3 region is CSVIDPTESVGYTF. For the CDR3, the DNA is TGCAGCGTTATAGACCCGACGGAATCAGTTGGCTACACCTTC.

The V and J genes are TRBV6-1 and TRBJ2-1; 12 bases are a match to TRBD1. Losses at the gene ends were 5 bases for V and 4 bases for J; bases not matched to a gene: 3. The germline CDR1 and CDR2 sequences are MNHNS and SASEGT. CDR3 length: 15 amino acids. The CDR3 region has the DNA TGTGCCAGCAGTATGGGACAGGGGGCTTACAATGAGCAGTTCTTC. Translating it yields CASSMGQGAYNEQFF.

The chain links TRBV7-9 to TRBJ2-7; D is unresolved. Trimming removed 1 base from V and 4 bases from J, with 8 bases in between. The CDR3 contains 13 residues. Germline loops: CDR1 SEHNR, CDR2 FQNEAQ (reference sequence). The CDR3 region is CASSLGLEYEQYF. The CDR3 nucleotides are TGTGCCAGCAGCTTAGGTCTAGAATACGAGCAGTACTTC.

This clonotype was recorded many times. This CDR3 reads CASTPSPGRHTEAFF. The CDR3 nucleotides are TGTGCCAGCACTCCTTCACCCGGGAGGCACACTGAAGCTTTCTTT. The chain couples TRBV7-6 to TRBJ1-1; D is ambiguous. The V and J ends lost 7 bases and 3 bases respectively, with 18 bases between them. The CDR3 is 15 amino acids. From germline, CDR1 is SGHVS and CDR2 FNYEAQ.

The CDR3 spells CAWSNPGTSAAGTDTQYF. CDR3 coding DNA: TGTGCCTGGAGTAATCCCGGGACTAGCGCGGCCGGCACAGATACGCAGTATTTT. The chain joins TRBV30 to TRBJ2-3; 10 bases line up with TRBD2. V shed 2 bases, J shed 1 base, and the junction held 12 bases outside the gene matches. The CDR3 is made up of 18 amino acids. Germline V gives CDR1 GTSNPN, CDR2 SVGIG (reference sequence).

This chain links TRBV5-1 with TRBJ1-4; D uncertain. The germline V gene encodes CDR1 SGHRS and CDR2 YFSETQ. The CDR3 runs 16 residues. V was pared by 2 bases and J by 0 bases, with 11 bases between. The CDR3 bases are TGCGCCAGCAGCTTCGAACCCCTTACAACTAATGAAAAACTGTTTTTT. Translating it yields CASSFEPLTTNEKLFF.

This clonotype occurred a few times. The gene calls are TRBV6-5 and TRBJ2-1; a possible D gene is TRBD1 (5 bases). Germline loops: CDR1 MNHEY, CDR2 SVGAGI. This CDR3 comprises 13 residues. The V end was cut by 2 bases, the J end by 8 bases, with 10 bases between. CDR3 bases: TGTGCCAGCAGTTACCGGCAGGGATATGAGCAGTTCTTC. Amino acid sequence: CASSYRQGYEQFF.

This clonotype appeared many times. V gene TRBV6-5 combines with J gene TRBJ1-4; TRBD1 is a possible D gene (6 bases). V was pared by 2 bases and J by 7 bases, with 8 bases between. CDR1 is MNHEY and CDR2 is SVGAGI in the germline V gene. This CDR3 region has 13 residues. The CDR3 region is CASSYRTAEKLFF. As DNA, the CDR3 is TGTGCCAGCAGTTACCGGACAGCTGAAAAACTGTTTTTT.

Only a few counts were recorded for this clonotype. CDR3 coding DNA: TGTGCCAGCAGCCCGCAGCGGGGGGCTTCCTACGAGCAGTACTTC. Translated: CASSPQRGASYEQYF. The gene calls are TRBV7-2 and TRBJ2-7; TRBD2 agrees at 9 bases. The CDR3 has 15 amino acids. The ends lost 5 bases at V and 1 base at J; junction bases unmatched: 6. CDR1 is SGHTA and CDR2 is FQGNSA in the germline V gene.

This clonotype was recorded many times. The V and J genes are TRBV7-9 and TRBJ2-7, with D unclear. The CDR3 length is 12 residues. V lost 7 bases to trimming and J lost 2 bases, with 9 bases between them. Germline CDR1 and CDR2: SEHNR and FQNEAQ (reference sequence). In DNA form, the CDR3 reads TGTGCCAGCACCCCACTGGCCTACGAGCAGTACTTC. Encoded protein: CASTPLAYEQYF. The full variable domain, its missing parts supplied by reference TRBV7-9 and TRBJ2-7, is DTGVSQNPRHKITKRGQNVTFRCDPISEHNRLYWYRQTLGQGPEFLTYFQNEAQLEKSRLLSDRFSAERPKGSFSTLEIQRTEQGDSAMYLCASTPLAYEQYFGPGTRLTVT.

V is TRBV10-3 and J is TRBJ1-4; TRBD1 matches at 9 bases. This CDR3 is built from 15 residues. CDR1 ENHRY and CDR2 SYGVKD come from the germline V gene. After removal of 2 bases from V and 4 bases from J, the junction contained 2 bases not matched to a gene. CDR3 region: CAISEATGGNEKLFF. The CDR3 region has the DNA TGTGCCATCAGTGAGGCGACAGGGGGTAATGAAAAACTGTTTTTT.

The J gene is TRBJ1-1, the V gene TRBV25-1; no clear D gene. Trimming took 5 bases from V and 4 from J, leaving 14 bases between them. CDR3 length equals 14 residues. Germline assignment: CDR1 MGHDK and CDR2 SYGVNS. CDR3 nucleotide sequence: TGTGCCAGCAGTCGGGCCTTAGAAGGCACTGAAGCTTTCTTT. It yields the protein CASSRALEGTEAFF.

V gene TRBV7-9 combines with J gene TRBJ2-3; D remains ambiguous. V was cut by 5 bases and J by 3 bases, with 9 bases left in between. The CDR3 has 13 amino acids. Germline lookup yields CDR1 SEHNR and CDR2 FQNEAQ (reference sequence). CDR3 region: CASSVIGTDTQYF. The CDR3 region has the DNA TGTGCCAGCAGCGTAATAGGTACAGATACGCAGTATTTT.

There are many counts of this clonotype. The V and J genes are TRBV6-1 and TRBJ1-6; tentative D call: TRBD1 (5 bases). V dropped 4 bases and J dropped 8 bases, with 15 bases sitting between them. Looked up from germline, CDR1 is MNHNS and CDR2 is SASEGT. The CDR3 is 15 residues long. CDR3 residues: CASSVGVDPDSPLHF. CDR3 sequence (DNA): TGTGCCAGCAGTGTGGGGGTAGACCCAGATTCACCCCTCCACTTT.

This clonotype has just a few counts. The rearrangement uses TRBV28 and TRBJ1-1; D is perhaps TRBD1 (5 bases). CDR3 length: 15 residues. V was pared by 2 bases and J by 4 bases, with 14 bases between. Per the germline V gene, CDR1 is MDHEN and CDR2 is SYDVKM. The CDR3 DNA follows: TGTGCCAGCAGTTTAGGGCAGGGATTTCGCACTGAAGCTTTCTTT. Its translation is CASSLGQGFRTEAFF. Together with reference TRBV28 and TRBJ1-1, the CDR3 gives the full variable domain: DVKVTQSSRYLVKRTGEKVFLECVQDMDHENMFWYRQDPGLGLRLIYFSYDVKMKEKGDIPEGYSVSREKKERFSLILESASTNQTSMYLCASSLGQGFRTEAFFGQGTRLTVV.

This clonotype appeared many times. This rearrangement joins TRBV7-3 to TRBJ2-6; 9 bases map to TRBD1. Germline V gives CDR1 SGHTA, CDR2 FQGTGA. The ends lost 5 bases at V and 0 bases at J; junction bases unmatched: 14. The CDR3 runs 20 residues. As DNA, the CDR3 is TGTGCCAGCAGCACCACCATCGGGACAGGGTACCTCTCTGGGGCCAACGTCCTGACTTTC. Residues: CASSTTIGTGYLSGANVLTF.

CDR3 amino acids: CASSGTGNTIYF. CDR3 bases: TGTGCCAGCAGCGGAACGGGAAACACCATATATTTT. The chain uses TRBV9 and TRBJ1-3; D is ambiguous. The V end lost 3 bases, the J end lost 4 bases, and 5 bases lay between the germline ends. There are 12 residues in the CDR3. Germline V gene sequence: CDR1 SGDLS, CDR2 YYNGEE.

This clonotype was observed many times. The chain carries TRBV7-2 and TRBJ1-1; TRBD1 matches at 9 bases. The CDR3 loop spans 15 amino acids. Trimming cost V 6 bases and J 1 base; bases outside gene matches: 6. Germline V gene sequence: CDR1 SGHTA, CDR2 FQGNSA. The CDR3 loop is CASRGTGRANTEAFF. The CDR3 DNA reads TGTGCCAGCAGAGGGACAGGGAGGGCGAACACTGAAGCTTTCTTT.